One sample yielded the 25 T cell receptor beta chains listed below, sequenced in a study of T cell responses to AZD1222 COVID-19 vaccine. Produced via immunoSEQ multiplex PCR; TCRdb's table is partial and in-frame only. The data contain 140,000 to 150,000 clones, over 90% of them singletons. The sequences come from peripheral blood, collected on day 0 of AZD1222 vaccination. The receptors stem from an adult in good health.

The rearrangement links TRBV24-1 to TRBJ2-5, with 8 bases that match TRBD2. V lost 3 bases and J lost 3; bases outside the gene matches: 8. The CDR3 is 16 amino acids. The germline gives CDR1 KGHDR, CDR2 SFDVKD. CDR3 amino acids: CATSDPTGGPEETQYF. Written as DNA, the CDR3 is TGTGCCACCAGTGATCCGACGGGAGGGCCAGAAGAGACCCAGTACTTC.

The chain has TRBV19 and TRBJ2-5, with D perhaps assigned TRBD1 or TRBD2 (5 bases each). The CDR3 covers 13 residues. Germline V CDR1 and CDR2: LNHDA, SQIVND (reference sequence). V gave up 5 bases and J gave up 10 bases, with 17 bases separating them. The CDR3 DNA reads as TGTGCCAGTAGTCCTGGGACGGATCACGACCAGTACTTC. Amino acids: CASSPGTDHDQYF. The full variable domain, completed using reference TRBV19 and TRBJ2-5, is DGGITQSPKYLFRKEGQNVTLSCEQNLNHDAMYWYRQDPGQGLRLIYYSQIVNDFQKGDIAEGYSVSREKKESFPLTVTSAQKNPTAFYLCASSPGTDHDQYFGPGTRLLVL.

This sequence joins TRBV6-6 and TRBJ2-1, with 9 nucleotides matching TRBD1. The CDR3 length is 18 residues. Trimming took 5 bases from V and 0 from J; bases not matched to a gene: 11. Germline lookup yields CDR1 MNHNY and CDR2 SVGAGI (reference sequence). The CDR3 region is CASSPIGDRASSYNEQFF. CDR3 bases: TGTGCCAGCAGTCCAATTGGGGACAGGGCTAGCTCCTACAATGAGCAGTTCTTC.

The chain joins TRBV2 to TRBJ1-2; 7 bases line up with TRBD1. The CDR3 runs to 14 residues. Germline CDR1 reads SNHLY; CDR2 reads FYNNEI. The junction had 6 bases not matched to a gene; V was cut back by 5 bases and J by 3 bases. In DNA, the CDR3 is TGTGCCAGCAGTAGTGACAGGGCCCACTATGGCTACACCTTC. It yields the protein CASSSDRAHYGYTF.

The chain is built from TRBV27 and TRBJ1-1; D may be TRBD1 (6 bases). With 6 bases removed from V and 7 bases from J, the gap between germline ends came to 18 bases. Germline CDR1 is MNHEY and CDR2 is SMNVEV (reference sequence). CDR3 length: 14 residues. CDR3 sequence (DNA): TGTGCCAGCAGGCGTGACAGGAATTACGGTGAAGCTTTCTTT. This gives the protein CASRRDRNYGEAFF.

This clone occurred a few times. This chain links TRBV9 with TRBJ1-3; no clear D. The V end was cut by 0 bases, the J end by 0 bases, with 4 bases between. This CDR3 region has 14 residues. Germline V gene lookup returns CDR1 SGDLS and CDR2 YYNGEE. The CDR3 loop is CASSVDSSGNTIYF. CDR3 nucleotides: TGTGCCAGCAGCGTAGACAGCTCTGGAAACACCATATATTTT.

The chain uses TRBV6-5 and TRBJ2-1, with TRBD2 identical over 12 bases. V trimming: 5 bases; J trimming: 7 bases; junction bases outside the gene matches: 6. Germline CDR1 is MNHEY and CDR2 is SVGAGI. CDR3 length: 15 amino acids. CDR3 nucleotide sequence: TGTGCCAGCAGTCTCGGACTAGCGGGGTGGAATGAGCAGTTCTTC. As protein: CASSLGLAGWNEQFF.

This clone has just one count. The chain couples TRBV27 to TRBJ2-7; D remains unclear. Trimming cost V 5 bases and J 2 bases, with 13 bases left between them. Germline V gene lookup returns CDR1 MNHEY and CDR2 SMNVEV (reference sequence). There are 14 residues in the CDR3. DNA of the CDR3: TGTGCCAGCAGTCCAACGACCCCTACCTACGAGCAGTACTTC. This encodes CASSPTTPTYEQYF.

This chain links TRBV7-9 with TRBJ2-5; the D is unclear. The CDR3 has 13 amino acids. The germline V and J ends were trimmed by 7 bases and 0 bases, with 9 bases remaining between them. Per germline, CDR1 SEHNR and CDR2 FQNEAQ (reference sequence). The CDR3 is CASTNRDQETQYF. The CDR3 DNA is TGTGCCAGCACCAACCGGGACCAAGAGACCCAGTACTTC.

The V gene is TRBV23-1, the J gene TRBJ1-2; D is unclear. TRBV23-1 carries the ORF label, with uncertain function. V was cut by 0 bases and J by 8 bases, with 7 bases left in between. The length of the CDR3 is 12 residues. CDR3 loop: CASSQSINGYTF. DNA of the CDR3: TGCGCCAGCAGTCAATCGATAAACGGCTACACCTTC.

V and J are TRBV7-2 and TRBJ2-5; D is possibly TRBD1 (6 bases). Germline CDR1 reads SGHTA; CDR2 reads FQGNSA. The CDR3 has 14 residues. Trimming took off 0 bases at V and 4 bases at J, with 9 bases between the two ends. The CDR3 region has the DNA TGTGCCAGCAGCTTAGCGGGGGCGGGAGAGACCCAGTACTTC. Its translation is CASSLAGAGETQYF.

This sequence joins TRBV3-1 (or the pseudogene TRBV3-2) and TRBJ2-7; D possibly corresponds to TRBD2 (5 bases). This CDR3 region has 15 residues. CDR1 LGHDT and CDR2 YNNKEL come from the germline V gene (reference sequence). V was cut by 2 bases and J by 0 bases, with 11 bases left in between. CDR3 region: CASSQLPTSSYEQYF. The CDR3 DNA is TGTGCCAGCAGCCAACTACCTACTAGCTCCTACGAGCAGTACTTC.

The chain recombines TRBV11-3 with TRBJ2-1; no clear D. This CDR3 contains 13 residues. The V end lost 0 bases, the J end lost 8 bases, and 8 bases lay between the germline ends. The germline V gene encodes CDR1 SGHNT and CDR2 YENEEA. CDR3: CASSLDYGYEQFF. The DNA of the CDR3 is TGTGCCAGCAGCTTAGATTACGGGTATGAGCAGTTCTTC.

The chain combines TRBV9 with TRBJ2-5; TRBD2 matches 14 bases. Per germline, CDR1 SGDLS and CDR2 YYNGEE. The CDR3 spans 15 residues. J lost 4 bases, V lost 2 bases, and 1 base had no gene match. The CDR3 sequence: CASSVGLAGGETQYF. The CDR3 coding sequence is TGTGCCAGCAGCGTCGGACTAGCGGGAGGAGAGACCCAGTACTTC.

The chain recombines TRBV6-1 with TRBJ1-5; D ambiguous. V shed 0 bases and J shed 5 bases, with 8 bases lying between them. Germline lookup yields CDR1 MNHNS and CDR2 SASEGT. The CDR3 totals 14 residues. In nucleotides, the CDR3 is TGTGCCAGCAGTGAAGCTTCGGCTCATCAGCCCCAGCATTTT. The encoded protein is CASSEASAHQPQHF.

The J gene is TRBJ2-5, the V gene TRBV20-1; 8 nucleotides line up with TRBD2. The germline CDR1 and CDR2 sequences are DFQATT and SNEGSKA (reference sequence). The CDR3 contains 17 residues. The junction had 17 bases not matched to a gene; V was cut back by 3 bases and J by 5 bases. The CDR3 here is CSASLVSSGQGLETQYF. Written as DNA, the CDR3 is TGCAGTGCTAGTTTGGTGTCTAGCGGGCAGGGATTGGAGACCCAGTACTTC.

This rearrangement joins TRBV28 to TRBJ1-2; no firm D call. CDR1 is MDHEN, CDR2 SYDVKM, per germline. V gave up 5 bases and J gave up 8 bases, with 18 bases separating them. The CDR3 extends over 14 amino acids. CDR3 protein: CASSPPAVRYGYTF. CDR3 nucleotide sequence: TGTGCCAGCAGTCCCCCCGCTGTACGGTACGGCTACACCTTC.

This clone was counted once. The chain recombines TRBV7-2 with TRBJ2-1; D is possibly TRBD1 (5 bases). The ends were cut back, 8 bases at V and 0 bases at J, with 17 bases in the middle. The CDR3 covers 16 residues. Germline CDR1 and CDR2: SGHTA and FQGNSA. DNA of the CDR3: TGTGCCAGCCGGACATGGGGCAGGAGCTCCTACAATGAGCAGTTCTTC. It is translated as CASRTWGRSSYNEQFF.

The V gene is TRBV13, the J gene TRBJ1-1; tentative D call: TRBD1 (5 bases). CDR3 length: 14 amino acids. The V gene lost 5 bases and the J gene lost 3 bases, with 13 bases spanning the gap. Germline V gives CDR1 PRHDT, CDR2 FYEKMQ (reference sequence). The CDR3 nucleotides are TGTGCCAGCAGCCTTACGCCGGGGGACACTGAAGCTTTCTTT. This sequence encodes CASSLTPGDTEAFF.

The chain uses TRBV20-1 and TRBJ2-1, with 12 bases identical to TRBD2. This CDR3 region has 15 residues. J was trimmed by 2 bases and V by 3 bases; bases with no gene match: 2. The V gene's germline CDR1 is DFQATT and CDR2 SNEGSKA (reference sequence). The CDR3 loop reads CSASSSGRAYNEQFF. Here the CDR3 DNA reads TGCAGTGCTAGTTCTAGCGGGAGGGCCTACAATGAGCAGTTCTTC.

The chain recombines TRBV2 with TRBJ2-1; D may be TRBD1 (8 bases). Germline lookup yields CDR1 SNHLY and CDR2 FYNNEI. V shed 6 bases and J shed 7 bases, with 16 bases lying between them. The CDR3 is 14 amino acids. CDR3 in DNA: TGTGCCAGCAGGCGACAGGGGCGGGGGAATGAGCAGTTCTTC. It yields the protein CASRRQGRGNEQFF.

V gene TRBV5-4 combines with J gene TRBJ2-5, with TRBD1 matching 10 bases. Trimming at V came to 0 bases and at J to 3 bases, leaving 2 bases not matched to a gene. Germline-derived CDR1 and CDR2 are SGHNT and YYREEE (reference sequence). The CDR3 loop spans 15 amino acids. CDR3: CASSLEGTGEETQYF. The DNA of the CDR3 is TGTGCCAGCAGCTTGGAGGGGACAGGGGAAGAGACCCAGTACTTC.

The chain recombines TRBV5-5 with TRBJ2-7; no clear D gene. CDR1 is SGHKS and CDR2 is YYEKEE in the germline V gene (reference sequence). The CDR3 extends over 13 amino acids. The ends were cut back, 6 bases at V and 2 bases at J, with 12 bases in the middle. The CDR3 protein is CASNDGITYEQYF. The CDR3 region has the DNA TGTGCCAGCAATGACGGAATAACCTACGAGCAGTACTTC.

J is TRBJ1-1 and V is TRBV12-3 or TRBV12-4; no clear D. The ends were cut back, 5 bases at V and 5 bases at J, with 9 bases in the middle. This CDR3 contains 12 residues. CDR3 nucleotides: TGTGCCAGCAGTCCCCCCGGAACTGAAGCTTTCTTT. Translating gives CASSPPGTEAFF.

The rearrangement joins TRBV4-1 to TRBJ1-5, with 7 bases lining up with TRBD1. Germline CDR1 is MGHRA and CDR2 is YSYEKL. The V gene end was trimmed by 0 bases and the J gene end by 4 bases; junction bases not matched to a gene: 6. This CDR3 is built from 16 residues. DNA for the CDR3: TGCGCCAGCAGCCAAGAAGGCGGGACAGAGAATCAGCCCCAGCATTTT. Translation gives CASSQEGGTENQPQHF.